The clone carrying this T cell receptor (beta chain) was seen a handful of times. This sample is part of a study of blood T cells in healthy people across ages. Primed by a sample-barcoded 5' primer and a J-beta primer mix, a second PCR proceeded for about 6 to 12 cycles. TCRdb ran MiXCR on the 5' RACE reads and lists one entry per CDR3 protein. The sample holds about 780,000 distinct CDR3 sequences, roughly 24% seen once. Germline trimming cut 7 bases from V and 5 bases from J; bases unmatched to any gene: 14. In germline, CDR1 is MDHEN, CDR2 SYDVKM. CDR3 length equals 16 residues. These same data were also listed under a study on T cells of mothers and their children.

The sequenced sample was blood. This rearrangement joins TRBV28 to TRBJ2-5, with 9 nucleotides matching TRBD2. The clonotype comes from a boy aged 5-17 years in good health. The CDR3 loop is CASNQAGSGGLETQYF. The CDR3 nucleotides read TGTGCCAGCAACCAAGCGGGTAGCGGGGGTCTGGAGACCCAGTACTTC.